The 2 T cell receptor beta chains presented below share a single source sample, sequenced in a study of post-analysis software for immune sequencing data. General observations from the study: Patients showed TRBV5-6, TRBV5-1 and TRBV20-1 among five TRBV segments more frequent than in controls.

Their antigen targets remain unknown. Incorporated into the TCR beta cDNA libraries were unique molecular identifiers, which served to reduce PCR and sequencing biases. TCRdb reanalysed the PCR reads using MiXCR and keeps one entry per CDR3 protein. The profile covers about 820,000 distinct CDR3 sequences, with 53% appearing a single time and approximately 4.5% taken by the ten largest. Sequencing used blood. All receptors come from a girl aged 10 to 17 with multiple sclerosis.

This sequence joins TRBV20-1 and TRBJ2-7, with a tentative D call TRBD1 (6 bases). Germline-derived CDR1 and CDR2 are DFQATT and SNEGSKA (reference sequence). Deletions cut 3 bases from V and 4 bases from J, with 16 bases between. The CDR3 is 14 amino acids. For the CDR3, the DNA is TGCAGTGCTAGGGGGCCCTGGGACACTTACGAGCAGTACTTC. As protein: CSARGPWDTYEQYF.

This sequence joins TRBV7-9 and TRBJ1-2; D not resolved. The CDR3 extends over 14 amino acids. Germline V CDR1 and CDR2: SEHNR, FQNEAQ (reference sequence). V dropped 7 bases and J dropped 3 bases, with 15 bases sitting between them. The CDR3 protein is CASILWAQDYGYTF. In nucleotides, the CDR3 is TGTGCCAGCATTTTGTGGGCGCAGGACTATGGCTACACCTTC.